These 6 T cell receptor beta chains share one sample of origin, sequenced in a study of blood T cell repertoires in COVID-19. Here immunoSEQ multiplex PCR was the method, and the copy in TCRdb shows in-frame clones only, minus some. The sample includes about 220,000 clones, 65% to 90% seen only once; the top ten take under 2.5%. Sequencing used peripheral blood. The receptors come from an older woman with COVID-19, enrolled during active disease.

This clone was counted at least ten times. The chain recombines TRBV29-1 with TRBJ2-7; 8 bases align to TRBD1. The J segment lost 3 bases and the V segment lost 6 bases, leaving 16 bases of the junction unmatched. The CDR3 runs 16 residues. CDR1 is SQVTM, CDR2 ANQGSEA, per germline. Here the CDR3 reads CSVVPLAGTGVYEQYF. CDR3 DNA sequence: TGCAGCGTCGTTCCACTGGCCGGGACAGGAGTCTACGAGCAGTACTTC.

The rearrangement links TRBV11-3 to TRBJ2-1; 7 bases fit TRBD2. From germline, CDR1 is SGHNT and CDR2 YENEEA. V was pared by 4 bases and J by 14 bases, with 14 bases of the junction left unmatched. CDR3 size: 14 residues. The CDR3 reads CASSSREDPPREFF. The CDR3 nucleotides are TGTGCCAGCAGCTCTCGGGAGGACCCCCCCCGGGAGTTCTTC. Combining the CDR3 with reference TRBV11-3 and TRBJ2-1 gives the whole variable domain EAGVVQSPRYKIIEKKQPVAFWCNPISGHNTLYWYLQNLGQGPELLIRYENEEAVDDSQLPKDRFSAERLKGVDSTLKIQPAELGDSAVYLCASSSREDPPREFFGPGTRLTVL.

The chain employs TRBV7-8 and TRBJ1-2; no reliable D call. From germline, CDR1 is SGHVS and CDR2 FQNEAQ. Trimming took off 5 bases at V and 5 bases at J, with 9 bases between the two ends. The CDR3 sequence is 12 residues long. CDR3 coding DNA: TGTGCCAGCAGCCCCACAGAGTATGGCTACACCTTC. This sequence encodes CASSPTEYGYTF.

This clone has just a few counts. This chain connects TRBV5-4 to TRBJ1-2; the D gene is possibly TRBD1 (5 bases). Germline CDR1 and CDR2: SGHNT and YYREEE (reference sequence). Trimming cost V 0 bases and J 8 bases, with 8 bases left between them. The CDR3 spans 12 residues. The CDR3 reads CASSLEGVGYTF. The CDR3 DNA is TGTGCCAGCAGCTTGGAAGGGGTCGGCTACACCTTC.

The chain recombines TRBV6-1 with TRBJ1-2, with D perhaps matching TRBD1 (5 bases). Trimming shortened V by 1 base and J by 3 bases, and 12 bases separated the two germline ends. CDR3 length: 15 amino acids. Germline V gene data show CDR1 as MNHNS and CDR2 as SASEGT. CDR3 sequence reads: CASSEVGGGDYGYTF. CDR3 in DNA: TGTGCCAGCAGTGAAGTAGGCGGGGGGGACTATGGCTACACCTTC.

The J gene is TRBJ1-4, the V gene TRBV18; the D is unclear. V lost 4 bases and J lost 8, with 20 bases in between. The germline CDR1 and CDR2 sequences are KGHSH and LQKENI. The length of the CDR3 is 16 residues. The CDR3 DNA reads as TGTGCCAGCTCACTCAACCAGGCGGTTCCGGGGGAAAAACTGTTTTTT. It is translated as CASSLNQAVPGEKLFF.